A selection of T cell receptor beta chains follows, all from one sample in a study of T cell responses to AZD1222 COVID-19 vaccine. Only in-frame clones appear in the TCRdb table, and some are missing; sequencing was by immunoSEQ multiplex PCR. The profile shows 110,000 or so clones, roughly 92% of them singletons. The source was peripheral blood, collected on day 0 of AZD1222 vaccination. These receptors originate from an adult in good health. The CDR3 runs from the conserved cysteine through the conserved F or W. D genes are given only for firm matches. Expanded clones are given a class, and other clones once, few, many or no size at all.

clone size: once; J gene: TRBJ1-2; V gene: TRBV23-1; D gene: .; CDR3 protein: CASSQPITHGYTF; CDR3 DNA: TGCGCCAGCAGTCAACCAATTACCCACGGCTACACCTTC
clone size: once; J gene: TRBJ2-7; V gene: TRBV7-2; D gene: TRBD2; CDR3 protein: CASSTTTGGIYEQYF; CDR3 DNA: TGTGCCAGCAGCACAACGACGGGAGGGATATACGAGCAGTACTTC
clone size: .; J gene: TRBJ2-2; V gene: TRBV12-5; D gene: TRBD2; CDR3 protein: CASGLPLLAGGRGTGELFF; CDR3 DNA: TGTGCTAGTGGTTTACCCCTACTAGCGGGGGGGCGTGGCACCGGGGAGCTGTTTTTT
clone size: few; J gene: TRBJ2-5; V gene: TRBV25-1; D gene: .; CDR3 protein: CASSALSRDIGGETQYF; CDR3 DNA: TGTGCCAGCAGTGCTTTATCCCGGGACATCGGAGGAGAGACCCAGTACTTC
clone size: .; J gene: TRBJ2-3; V gene: TRBV5-8; D gene: .; CDR3 protein: CASSPRADTQYF; CDR3 DNA: TGTGCCAGCAGCCCCCGCGCAGATACGCAGTATTTT
clone size: .; J gene: TRBJ1-5; V gene: TRBV15; D gene: TRBD1; CDR3 protein: CATSSGQNYNQPQHF; CDR3 DNA: TGTGCCACCAGCTCGGGACAGAACTATAATCAGCCCCAGCATTTT
clone size: .; J gene: TRBJ1-2; V gene: TRBV18; D gene: .; CDR3 protein: CASSPPSGREYGYTF; CDR3 DNA: TGTGCCAGCTCACCACCGTCAGGAAGAGAATATGGCTACACCTTC
clone size: .; J gene: TRBJ1-5; V gene: TRBV30; D gene: .; CDR3 protein: CAWTHGGGQPQHF; CDR3 DNA: TGTGCCTGGACCCACGGAGGAGGTCAGCCCCAGCATTTT
clone size: .; J gene: TRBJ1-5; V gene: TRBV5-1; D gene: .; CDR3 protein: CASSLTTDQPQHF; CDR3 DNA: TGCGCCAGCAGCTTAACAACCGATCAGCCCCAGCATTTT
clone size: .; J gene: TRBJ2-2; V gene: TRBV11-2; D gene: TRBD2; CDR3 protein: CASSWGLAYTGELFF; CDR3 DNA: TGTGCCAGCAGCTGGGGACTAGCATACACCGGGGAGCTGTTTTTT
clone size: .; J gene: TRBJ2-7; V gene: TRBV4-2; D gene: TRBD1; CDR3 protein: CASSLDRVAEQYF; CDR3 DNA: TGTGCCAGCAGCCTGGACAGGGTGGCGGAGCAGTACTTC
clone size: .; J gene: TRBJ2-5; V gene: TRBV19; D gene: .; CDR3 protein: CASSISLQETQYF; CDR3 DNA: TGTGCCAGTAGTATTTCCCTACAAGAGACCCAGTACTTC
clone size: .; J gene: TRBJ1-5; V gene: TRBV5-1; D gene: .; CDR3 protein: CASSLQGYSNQPQHF; CDR3 DNA: TGCGCCAGCAGCTTGCAGGGGTATAGCAATCAGCCCCAGCATTTT
clone size: .; J gene: TRBJ2-5; V gene: TRBV7-2; D gene: .; CDR3 protein: CASSSMPGAVETQYF; CDR3 DNA: TGTGCCAGCAGCTCAATGCCCGGCGCGGTAGAGACCCAGTACTTC
clone size: .; J gene: TRBJ1-5; V gene: TRBV6-2/TRBV6-3; D gene: .; CDR3 protein: CASSYNRGYQPQHF; CDR3 DNA: TGTGCCAGCAGTTACAACCGGGGATATCAGCCCCAGCATTTT
clone size: .; J gene: TRBJ1-5; V gene: TRBV7-6; D gene: TRBD1; CDR3 protein: CASSRTGRQDQPQHF; CDR3 DNA: TGTGCCAGCAGCCGGACAGGGCGGCAGGATCAGCCCCAGCATTTT